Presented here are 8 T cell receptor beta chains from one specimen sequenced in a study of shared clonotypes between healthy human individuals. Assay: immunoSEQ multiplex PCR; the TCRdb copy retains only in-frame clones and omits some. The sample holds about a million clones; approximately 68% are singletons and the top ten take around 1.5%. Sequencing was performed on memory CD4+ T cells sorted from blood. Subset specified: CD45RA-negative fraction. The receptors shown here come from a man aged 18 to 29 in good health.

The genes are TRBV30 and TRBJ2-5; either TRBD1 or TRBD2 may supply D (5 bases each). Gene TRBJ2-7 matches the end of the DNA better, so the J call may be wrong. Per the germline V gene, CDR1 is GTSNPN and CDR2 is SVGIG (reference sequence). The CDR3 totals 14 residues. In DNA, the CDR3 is TGTGCCTGGAGTGGAAGGGACGGCCTCTACGAGCAGTACTTC. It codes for CAWSGRDGLYEQYF.

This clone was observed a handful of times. The CDR3 sequence is CAWRPTLNTEAFF. Here the CDR3 DNA reads TGTGCCTGGAGGCCGACGCTGAACACTGAAGCTTTCTTT. The V gene is TRBV30, the J gene TRBJ1-1; D uncertain. Trimming removed 3 bases from V and 0 bases from J, with 8 bases in between. Germline CDR1 is GTSNPN and CDR2 is SVGIG (reference sequence). The CDR3 covers 13 residues.

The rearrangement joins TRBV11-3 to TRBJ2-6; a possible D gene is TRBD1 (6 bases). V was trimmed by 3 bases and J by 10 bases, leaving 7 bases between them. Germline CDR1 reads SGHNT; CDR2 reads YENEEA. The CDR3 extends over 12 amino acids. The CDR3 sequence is CASSLDSNVLTF. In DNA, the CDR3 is TGTGCCAGCAGCTTGGACAGTAACGTCCTGACTTTC.

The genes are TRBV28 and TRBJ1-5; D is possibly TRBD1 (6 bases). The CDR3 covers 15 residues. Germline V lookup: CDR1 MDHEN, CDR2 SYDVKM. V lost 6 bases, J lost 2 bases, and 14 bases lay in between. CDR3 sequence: CASSPTGFGNQPQHF. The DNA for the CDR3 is TGTGCCAGCAGCCCGACAGGTTTTGGCAATCAGCCCCAGCATTTT.

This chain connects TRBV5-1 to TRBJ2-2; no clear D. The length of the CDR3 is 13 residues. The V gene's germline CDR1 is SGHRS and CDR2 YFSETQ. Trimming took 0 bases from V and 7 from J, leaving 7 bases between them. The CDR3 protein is CASSLAVDGELFF. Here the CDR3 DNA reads TGCGCCAGCAGCTTGGCCGTGGACGGGGAGCTGTTTTTT.

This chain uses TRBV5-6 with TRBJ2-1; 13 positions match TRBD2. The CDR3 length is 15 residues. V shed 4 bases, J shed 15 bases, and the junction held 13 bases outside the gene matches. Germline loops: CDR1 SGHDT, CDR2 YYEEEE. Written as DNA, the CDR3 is TGTGCCAGCAGCCGTACAGGACTAGCGGGGGAAAGGGGGTTCTTC. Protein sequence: CASSRTGLAGERGFF.

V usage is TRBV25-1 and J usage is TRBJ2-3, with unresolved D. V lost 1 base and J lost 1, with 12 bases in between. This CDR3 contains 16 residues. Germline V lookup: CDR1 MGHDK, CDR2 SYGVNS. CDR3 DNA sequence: TGTGCCAGCAGTGAATCTCGGTACTTGGGCACAGATACGCAGTATTTT. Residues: CASSESRYLGTDTQYF.

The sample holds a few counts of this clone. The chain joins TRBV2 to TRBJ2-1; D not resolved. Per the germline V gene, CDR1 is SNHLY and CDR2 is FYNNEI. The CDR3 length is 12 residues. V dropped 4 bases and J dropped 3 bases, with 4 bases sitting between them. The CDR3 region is CASSVVYNEQFF. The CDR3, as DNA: TGTGCCAGCAGTGTCGTCTACAATGAGCAGTTCTTC. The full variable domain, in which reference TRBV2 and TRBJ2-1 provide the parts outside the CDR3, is EPEVTQTPSHQVTQMGQEVILRCVPISNHLYFYWYRQILGQKVEFLVSFYNNEISEKSEIFDDQFSVERPDGSNFTLKIRSTKLEDSAMYFCASSVVYNEQFFGPGTRLTVL.